This T cell receptor beta chain stems from a study of CD8 T cell repertoires and HIV-1 epitope variants. The wider study: Twenty-five autologous and known Gag and Nef epitope variant peptides each stimulated T cells separately. Equal numbers of autologous T cell-negative cells presented antigen to enriched T cells. Tested: three Gag epitope families, Nef HW9 and YT9.

Overall study results and limits: Roughly ten TCR beta clonotypes were antigen-specific, six apparently recognizing autologous or escape variants.

This CDR3 comprises 14 residues. Between the trimmed V and J ends, which lost 5 bases and 5 bases, there was a span of 12 bases. The V gene's germline CDR1 is MNHNS and CDR2 SASEGT. TCRdb's copy holds only in-frame clones and misses some; the assay was immunoSEQ multiplex PCR. The sample yields under 100,000 clones, almost 75% seen once. As for this clone: What it binds is unknown.

This TCR derives from a male donor with HIV. The chain employs TRBV6-1 and TRBJ1-4, with D unclear. Sequencing was performed on uncultured baseline CD8+ T cells from peripheral blood mononuclear cells (PBMCs). This CDR3 is CASSRPPGNEKLFF. In DNA, the CDR3 is TGTGCCAGCAGTAGGCCACCGGGGAATGAAAAACTGTTTTTT.